These 10 T cell receptor beta chains were all obtained from the same sample, sequenced in a study of T-cell memory formation after mild COVID-19. MiXCR, applied by TCRdb to the 5' RACE reads, yields one record per CDR3 protein. The sample holds approximately 560,000 distinct CDR3 sequences, roughly a sixth seen once. The specimen sequenced was PBMCs or a T cell subset sorted from them (not recorded which). The source is an adult woman who had mild COVID-19 (a few samples of this study predate the infection). Cell type and time point are not known.

This clonotype was picked up a small number of times. The V gene is TRBV20-1, the J gene TRBJ2-1; 7 bases line up with TRBD2. Germline-derived CDR1 and CDR2 are DFQATT and SNEGSKA (reference sequence). The CDR3 loop spans 13 amino acids. V lost 1 base and J lost 9; bases outside the gene matches: 6. CDR3 DNA: TGCAGTGCTAGAGGCGGACTAGGGCTTGAGCAGTTCTTC. Translated, it gives CSARGGLGLEQFF.

The rearrangement links TRBV6-5 to TRBJ2-1; TRBD1 matches at 9 bases. The CDR3 totals 16 residues. Trimming at V came to 2 bases and at J to 5 bases, leaving 7 bases not matched to a gene. Germline V gene data show CDR1 as MNHEY and CDR2 as SVGAGI. CDR3 bases: TGTGCCAGCAGTTACGAAGGGACAGGGTGGGACAATGAGCAGTTCTTC. The encoded protein is CASSYEGTGWDNEQFF.

The chain couples TRBV7-2 to TRBJ1-6; 8 positions agree with TRBD1. Germline V gene data show CDR1 as SGHTA and CDR2 as FQGNSA. The length of the CDR3 is 16 residues. Trimming took 5 bases from V and 7 from J; bases not matched to a gene: 10. CDR3 protein: CASSPNRTGRNSPLHF. The CDR3 nucleotides read TGTGCCAGCAGCCCCAACCGGACAGGGCGAAATTCACCCCTCCACTTT.

This chain joins TRBV7-2 and TRBJ2-1; 12 bases align to TRBD2. The V gene's germline CDR1 is SGHTA and CDR2 FQGNSA. With 6 bases clipped from V and 8 bases from J, the junction kept 14 bases outside the gene matches. CDR3 length equals 17 residues. CDR3 in amino acids: CASSSEPRLAGVDEQFF. CDR3 DNA sequence: TGTGCCAGCAGTTCCGAACCGCGACTAGCGGGAGTCGATGAGCAGTTCTTC.

The chain uses TRBV11-2 and TRBJ2-1; TRBD2 matches at 7 bases. CDR1 is SGHAT, CDR2 FQNNGV, per germline. This CDR3 has 14 amino acids. V was clipped by 5 bases and J by 12 bases; unmatched bases: 13. The DNA for the CDR3 is TGTGCCAGCAGCCGGGAGGCGGGAGAGGGTCGGCAGTTCTTC. Its translation is CASSREAGEGRQFF.

This clonotype was detected only a few times. The V and J genes are TRBV3-1 and TRBJ2-1; D is perhaps TRBD1 (6 bases). The CDR3 totals 12 residues. Trimming shortened V by 2 bases and J by 10 bases, and 9 bases separated the two germline ends. CDR1 LGHDT and CDR2 YNNKEL come from the germline V gene (reference sequence). The CDR3 region is CASSQTDREQFF. Here the CDR3 DNA reads TGTGCCAGCAGCCAAACGGACAGAGAGCAGTTCTTC.

V gene TRBV29-1 combines with J gene TRBJ1-5; 8 bases agree with TRBD1. From germline, CDR1 is SQVTM and CDR2 ANQGSEA. Losses at the gene ends were 6 bases for V and 0 bases for J; bases not matched to a gene: 10. The length of the CDR3 is 16 residues. The DNA for the CDR3 is TGCAGCGTCTCCCAGGGGGCAGGGGGTAGCAATCAGCCCCAGCATTTT. Protein product: CSVSQGAGGSNQPQHF. Looking up the rest from reference TRBV29-1 and TRBJ1-5 gives the full variable domain: SAVISQKPSRDICQRGTSLTIQCQVDSQVTMMFWYRQQPGQSLTLIATANQGSEATYESGFVIDKFPISRPNLTFSTLTVSNMSPEDSSIYLCSVSQGAGGSNQPQHFGDGTRLSIL.

This chain uses TRBV11-2 with TRBJ1-1, with unresolved D. This CDR3 comprises 16 residues. Germline lookup yields CDR1 SGHAT and CDR2 FQNNGV. Trimming took 3 bases from V and 2 from J, leaving 16 bases between them. The CDR3 sequence is CASSFPETTSNTEAFF. In DNA, the CDR3 is TGTGCCAGCAGCTTTCCCGAAACGACCTCTAACACTGAAGCTTTCTTT.

The sample holds a few counts of this clonotype. The J gene is TRBJ1-2, the V gene TRBV7-2; D remains unclear. Trimming removed 1 base at V and 0 bases at J, with 6 bases between. CDR1 is SGHTA and CDR2 is FQGNSA in the germline V gene. The CDR3 contains 14 residues. DNA for the CDR3: TGTGCCAGCAGCTTAGTGAGAACTAACTATGGCTACACCTTC. It encodes CASSLVRTNYGYTF.

This CDR3 reads CASSHRVSRYNEQFF. In nucleotides, the CDR3 is TGTGCCAGCAGCCACAGGGTTTCAAGGTACAATGAGCAGTTCTTC. J is TRBJ2-1 and V is TRBV7-9, with D possibly being TRBD1 (6 bases). Trimming cost V 5 bases and J 4 bases, with 15 bases left between them. Germline loops: CDR1 SEHNR, CDR2 FQNEAQ (reference sequence). This CDR3 contains 15 residues.